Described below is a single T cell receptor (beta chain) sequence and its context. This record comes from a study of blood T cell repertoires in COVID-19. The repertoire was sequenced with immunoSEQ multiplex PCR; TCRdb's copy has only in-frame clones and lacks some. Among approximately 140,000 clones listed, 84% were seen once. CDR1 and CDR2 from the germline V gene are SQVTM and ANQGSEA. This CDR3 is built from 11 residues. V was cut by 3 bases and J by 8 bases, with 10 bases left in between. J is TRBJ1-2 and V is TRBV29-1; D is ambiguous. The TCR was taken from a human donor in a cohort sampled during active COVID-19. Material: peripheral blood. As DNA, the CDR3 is TGCAGCGTTGAGTACTCTCGGGGCTACACCTTC. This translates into CSVEYSRGYTF.